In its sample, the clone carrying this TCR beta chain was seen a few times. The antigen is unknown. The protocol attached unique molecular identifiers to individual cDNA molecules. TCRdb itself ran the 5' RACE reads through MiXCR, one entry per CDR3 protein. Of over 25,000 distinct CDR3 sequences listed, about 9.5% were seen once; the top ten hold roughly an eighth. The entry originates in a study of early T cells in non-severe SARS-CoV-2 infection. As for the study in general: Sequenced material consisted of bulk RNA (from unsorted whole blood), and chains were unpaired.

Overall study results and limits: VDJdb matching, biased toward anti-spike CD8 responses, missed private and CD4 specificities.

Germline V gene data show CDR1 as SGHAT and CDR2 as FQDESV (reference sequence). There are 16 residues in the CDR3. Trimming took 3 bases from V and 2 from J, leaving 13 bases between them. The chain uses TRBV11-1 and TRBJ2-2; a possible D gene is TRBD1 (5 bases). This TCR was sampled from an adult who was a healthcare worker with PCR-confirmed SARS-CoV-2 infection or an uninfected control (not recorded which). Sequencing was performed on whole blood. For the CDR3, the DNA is TGTGCCAGCAGCTTTCGTCCCCAGGGAAACACCGGGGAGCTGTTTTTT. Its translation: CASSFRPQGNTGELFF.